The 12 T cell receptor beta chains below were found in one sample sequenced in a study of T cell repertoires in cytomegalovirus infection. TCRdb re-called the reads with MiXCR, one entry per CDR3 protein. The table includes approximately 120,000 distinct CDR3 sequences, approximately 30% detected once. The antigens these receptors bind are not known. This material consisted of CD8+ T cells from cultured PBMCs, taken from culture after CMV antigen stimulation. The receptors were sampled from a human donor in good health (CMV status not recorded). Some clones in this sample may be carry-over from other donors' samples.

This clonotype was observed many times. Germline is not matched at one junction end, which may reflect a read error. This chain uses TRBV24-1 with TRBJ2-1, with a possible D match to TRBD2 (6 bases). Per germline, CDR1 KGHDR and CDR2 SFDVKD. The CDR3 is made up of 11 amino acids. The CDR3: CASSGDWGLSF. In DNA, the CDR3 is TGTGCCAGTTCGGGGGATTGGGGTTTATCCTTC.

This clonotype has a handful of counts. V usage is TRBV19 and J usage is TRBJ2-3, with D possibly TRBD1 on 6 matching bases. The CDR3 runs 15 residues. V lost 6 bases to trimming and J lost 1 base, with 14 bases between them. The germline gives CDR1 LNHDA, CDR2 SQIVND (reference sequence). CDR3 loop: CASRPDRIGTDTQYF. The CDR3 DNA is TGTGCCAGTAGGCCCGACAGGATTGGCACAGATACGCAGTATTTT.

This clonotype was detected only a few times. A read error may account for a junction end that differs from germline. The J gene is TRBJ1-5, the V gene TRBV27; D perhaps matches TRBD1 (6 bases). Germline CDR1 and CDR2: MNHEY and SMNVEV (reference sequence). The CDR3 spans 15 residues. The CDR3 sequence: CASSLSTRGNQPQHF. Here the CDR3 DNA reads TGTGCCAGCAGTCTATCGACAAGGGGGAATCAGCCCCAGCATTTT.

The chain links TRBV6-1 to TRBJ2-1; no firm D call. V was trimmed by 3 bases and J by 7 bases, leaving 7 bases between them. CDR3 length: 12 residues. Germline V gene data show CDR1 as MNHNS and CDR2 as SASEGT. The DNA for the CDR3 is TGTGCCAGCAGTGACATAGGAAATGAGCAGTTCTTC. Translating it yields CASSDIGNEQFF.

The sample holds a few counts of this clonotype. V and J are TRBV6-1 and TRBJ2-6, with D unclear. Trimming pared 2 bases from V and 4 bases from J, leaving 9 bases between. CDR3 length equals 15 residues. Germline-derived CDR1 and CDR2 are MNHNS and SASEGT. In DNA form, the CDR3 reads TGTGCCAGCAGTGAAACAGTGTCCGGGGCCAACGTCCTGACTTTC. This sequence encodes CASSETVSGANVLTF.

This clonotype was seen only a few times. This chain connects TRBV12-3 or TRBV12-4 to TRBJ1-1; the D gene is possibly TRBD1 (5 bases). The ends were cut back, 8 bases at V and 2 bases at J, with 12 bases in the middle. The CDR3 sequence is 13 residues long. Here the CDR3 reads CASGATRNTEAFF. The CDR3 nucleotides are TGTGCCAGCGGGGCAACAAGAAACACTGAAGCTTTCTTT.

CDR3 residues: CASSLGQGYEAFF. The CDR3 bases are TGTGCCAGCAGCTTAGGACAGGGTTACGAAGCTTTCTTT. This chain joins TRBV11-2 and TRBJ1-1, with 7 nucleotides matching TRBD1. CDR1 is SGHAT, CDR2 FQNNGV, per germline. J was trimmed by 8 bases and V by 1 base; bases with no gene match: 4. This CDR3 spans 13 amino acids.

The gene calls are TRBV20-1 and TRBJ2-7; 10 nucleotides line up with TRBD1. The CDR3 is made up of 15 amino acids. The junction had 5 bases not matched to a gene; V was cut back by 0 bases and J by 3 bases. CDR1 is DFQATT and CDR2 is SNEGSKA in the germline V gene (reference sequence). Here the CDR3 reads CSARDVWTGGYEQYF. The CDR3 DNA reads as TGCAGTGCTAGAGATGTGTGGACAGGGGGCTACGAGCAGTACTTC.

The CDR3: CSVGHRGDTGELFF. CDR3 coding DNA: TGCAGCGTTGGTCACCGGGGCGACACCGGGGAGCTGTTTTTT. The rearrangement links TRBV29-1 to TRBJ2-2; D may match TRBD1 or TRBD2 (5 bases each). The CDR3 runs to 14 residues. V lost 4 bases and J 3 bases, leaving 12 bases between the germline ends. Germline V gene sequence: CDR1 SQVTM, CDR2 ANQGSEA.

V and J are TRBV6-1 and TRBJ2-7; TRBD2 aligns across 8 bases. With V trimmed by 10 bases and J by 0 bases, 11 bases remained unmatched. The CDR3 has 15 amino acids. Germline V lookup: CDR1 MNHNS, CDR2 SASEGT. CDR3 DNA: TGTGCCACAATCCCCACGGGAGGGATCTCCTACGAGCAGTACTTC. Amino acid sequence: CATIPTGGISYEQYF.

The J gene is TRBJ2-1, the V gene TRBV4-3; tentative D call: TRBD2 (7 bases). V was shortened by 0 bases and J by 5 bases, with 17 bases between the two germline ends. Germline V CDR1 and CDR2: LGHNA, YSLEER. CDR3 length equals 17 residues. The CDR3 DNA sequence: TGCGCCAGCAGCCAAGATCTGTGGGGGGGCCTGAACAATGAGCAGTTCTTC. This codes for CASSQDLWGGLNNEQFF.

V is TRBV2 and J is TRBJ2-1; 7 bases map to TRBD1. This CDR3 has 12 amino acids. Germline V gives CDR1 SNHLY, CDR2 FYNNEI. The CDR3 protein is CAIRDSDNEQFF. For the CDR3, the DNA is TGTGCGATCCGGGACAGCGACAATGAGCAGTTCTTC.